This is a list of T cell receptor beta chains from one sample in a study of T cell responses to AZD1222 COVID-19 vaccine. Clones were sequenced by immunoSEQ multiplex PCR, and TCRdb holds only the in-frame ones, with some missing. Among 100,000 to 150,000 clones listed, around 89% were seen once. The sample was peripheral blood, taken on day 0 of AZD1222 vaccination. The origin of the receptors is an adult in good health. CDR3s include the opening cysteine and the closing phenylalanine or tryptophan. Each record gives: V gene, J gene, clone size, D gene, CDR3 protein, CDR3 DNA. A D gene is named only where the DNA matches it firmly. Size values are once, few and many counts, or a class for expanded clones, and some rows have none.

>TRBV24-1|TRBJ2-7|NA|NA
CATSLGDEQYF
TGTGCCACCAGTTTGGGGGACGAGCAGTACTTC
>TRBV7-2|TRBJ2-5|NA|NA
CASSLQGGNTQYF
TGTGCCAGCAGCTTACAGGGGGGTAATACCCAGTACTTC
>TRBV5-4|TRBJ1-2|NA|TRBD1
CASRAGQGASYGYTF
TGTGCCAGCAGGGCGGGACAGGGGGCAAGCTATGGCTACACCTTC
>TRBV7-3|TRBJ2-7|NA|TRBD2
CASSSLAGAQYEQYF
TGTGCCAGCAGCTCTCTAGCGGGAGCTCAGTACGAGCAGTACTTC
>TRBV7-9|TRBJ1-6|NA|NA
CASSEERSSPLHF
TGTGCCAGCAGCGAGGAGCGGAGCTCACCCCTCCACTTT
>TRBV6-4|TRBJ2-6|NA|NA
CASSDSGRSGANVLTF
TGTGCCAGCAGTGACTCCGGAAGGTCTGGGGCCAACGTCCTGACTTTC
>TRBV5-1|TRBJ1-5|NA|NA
CASSLAGGEQPQHF
TGCGCCAGCAGCTTGGCGGGGGGCGAACAGCCCCAGCATTTT
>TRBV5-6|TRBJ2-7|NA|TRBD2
CASSPTGGWEEQYF
TGTGCCAGCAGCCCGACGGGGGGATGGGAAGAGCAGTACTTC
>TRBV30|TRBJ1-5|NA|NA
CAWSGGPNQPQHF
TGTGCCTGGAGTGGGGGCCCTAATCAGCCCCAGCATTTT
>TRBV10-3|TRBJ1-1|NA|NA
CAITMDPNTEAFF
TGTGCCATCACCATGGACCCTAACACTGAAGCTTTCTTT
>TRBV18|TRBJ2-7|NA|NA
CASSPNRENEQCF
TGTGCCAGCTCACCAAACAGGGAGAACGAGCAGTGCTTC
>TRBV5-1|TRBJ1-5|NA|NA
CASSLGQASNQPQHF
TGCGCCAGCAGCTTGGGACAGGCGAGCAATCAGCCCCAGCATTTT
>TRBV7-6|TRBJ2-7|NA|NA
CASSSRTTRSYEQYF
TGTGCCAGCAGCTCCCGGACTACCCGCTCCTACGAGCAGTACTTC
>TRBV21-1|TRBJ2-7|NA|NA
CASSKALGPHYEQYF
TGTGCCAGCAGCAAAGCGCTGGGTCCGCACTACGAGCAGTACTTC
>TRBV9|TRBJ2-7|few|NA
CASSVRFESYEQYF
TGTGCCAGCAGCGTCCGTTTCGAGAGCTACGAGCAGTACTTC
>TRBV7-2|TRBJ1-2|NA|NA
CASSLVEGHRSRGYTF
TGTGCCAGCAGCTTAGTAGAGGGGCACCGCTCCCGCGGCTACACCTTC
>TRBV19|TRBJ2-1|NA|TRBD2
CASSPLSSGTYNEQFF
TGTGCCAGTAGCCCTTTAAGTAGCGGGACGTACAATGAGCAGTTCTTC
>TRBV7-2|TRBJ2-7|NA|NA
CASSPFWGQKLEQYF
TGTGCCAGCAGCCCATTCTGGGGGCAGAAGCTTGAGCAGTACTTC
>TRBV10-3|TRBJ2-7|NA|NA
CAIRTDSSYEQYF
TGTGCCATCAGGACCGACAGCTCCTACGAGCAGTACTTC